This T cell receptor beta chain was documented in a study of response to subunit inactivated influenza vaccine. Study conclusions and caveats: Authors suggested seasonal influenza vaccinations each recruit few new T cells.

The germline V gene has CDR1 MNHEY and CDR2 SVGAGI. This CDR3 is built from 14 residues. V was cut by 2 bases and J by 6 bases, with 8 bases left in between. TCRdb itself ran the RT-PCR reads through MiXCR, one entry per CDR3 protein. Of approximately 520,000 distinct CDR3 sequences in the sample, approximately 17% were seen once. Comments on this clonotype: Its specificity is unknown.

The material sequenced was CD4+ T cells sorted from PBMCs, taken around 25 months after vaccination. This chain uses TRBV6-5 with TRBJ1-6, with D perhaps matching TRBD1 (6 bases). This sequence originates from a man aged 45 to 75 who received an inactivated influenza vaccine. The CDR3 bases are TGTGCCAGCAGTTACGCCAGGGGTAATTCACCCCTCCACTTT. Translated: CASSYARGNSPLHF.